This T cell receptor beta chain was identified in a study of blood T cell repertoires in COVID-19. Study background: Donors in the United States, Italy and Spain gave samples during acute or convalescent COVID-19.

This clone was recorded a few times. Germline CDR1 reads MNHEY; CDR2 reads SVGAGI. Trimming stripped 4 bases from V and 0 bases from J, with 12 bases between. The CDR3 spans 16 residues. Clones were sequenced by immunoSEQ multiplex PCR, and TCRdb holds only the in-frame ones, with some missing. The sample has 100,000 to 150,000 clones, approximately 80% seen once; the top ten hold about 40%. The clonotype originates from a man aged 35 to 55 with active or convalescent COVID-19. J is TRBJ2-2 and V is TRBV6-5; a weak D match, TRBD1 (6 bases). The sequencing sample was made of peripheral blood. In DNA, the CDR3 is TGTGCCAGCAGTTCCACCGGGACAACGAACACCGGGGAGCTGTTTTTT. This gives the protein CASSSTGTTNTGELFF.